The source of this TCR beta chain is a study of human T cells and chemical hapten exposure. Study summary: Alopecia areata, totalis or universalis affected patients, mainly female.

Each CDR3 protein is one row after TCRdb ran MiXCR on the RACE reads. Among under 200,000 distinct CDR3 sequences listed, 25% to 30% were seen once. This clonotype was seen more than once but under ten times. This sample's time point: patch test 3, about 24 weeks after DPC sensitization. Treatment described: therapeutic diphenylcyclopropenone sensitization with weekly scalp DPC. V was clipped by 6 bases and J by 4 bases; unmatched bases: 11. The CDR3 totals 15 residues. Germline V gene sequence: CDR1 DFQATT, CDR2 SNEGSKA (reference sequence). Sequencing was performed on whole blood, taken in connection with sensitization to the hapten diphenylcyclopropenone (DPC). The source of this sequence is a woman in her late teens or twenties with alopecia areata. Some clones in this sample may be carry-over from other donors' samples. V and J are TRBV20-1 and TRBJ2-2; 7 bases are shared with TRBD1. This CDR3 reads CSAPDRRPTTGELFF. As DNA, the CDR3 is TGCAGTGCCCCGGACAGGAGACCCACCACCGGGGAGCTGTTTTTT.